This T cell receptor (beta chain) was found in a study of T cell responses to AZD1222 COVID-19 vaccine (dated by TCRdb to the early 2020s). Some background on the complete study: TCR sequencing was performed for roughly 250 trial participants, of whom 200 to 210 were given two doses of AZD1222 and 26 were given two doses of MenACWY control vaccine. Trial participants were enrolled into age subgroups of 18-55, 56-69 and 70-plus years, which contained approximately 150, 28 and 58 TCR-sequenced participants, respectively. Points the paper makes about the study in general: Participants were mostly white British, with more females than males. The authors suggested clonal diversity may have been underestimated. Because no samples from the day 14 peak response were available, repertoires could be characterized only after the peak T cell response. In the small 56-69-year group, the increase in depth fell short of significance, most likely because of low power. The whole spike protein was spanned by vaccine-associated CD4 TCRs, and dominant responses were seen in regions 160-218 and 743-854. Only five to seven AZD1222 recipients were SARS-CoV-2 seropositive at baseline, limiting conclusions about previously exposed vaccinees. After two AZD1222 doses, spike-specific TCR breadth and depth were significantly higher than at day 0 and than in MenACWY recipients. Nearly half of unique spike-specific TCRs reportedly recognized epitopes outside regions mutated in the B.1.351 and B.1.1.7 variants.

Taken from cysteine to phenylalanine, the CDR3 has 11 residues. Solely the CDR3 DNA is kept, with 33 bases framed from the first base. V and J are trimmed by 8 bases and 4 bases, and the gene matches miss 1 base of the junction. The germline V gene provides CDR1 MDHEN and CDR2 SYDVKM. The time point tag for this specimen amounts to: about 28 days (+/-7) after the second vaccine dose. Because spike-specific TCR depth and breadth did not differ between the two schedules, AZD1222 recipients who got a second dose at roughly 4 weeks were pooled with those who got a second dose at roughly 12 weeks. Vaccinee samples were obtained from the UK trials COV001 and COV002, which included a single-blind randomized controlled phase 2/3 trial of AZD1222 (ChAdOx1 nCoV-19) in healthy adults. Trial participant PBMC samples were collected at day 0 and day 28 after the second dose for TCRbeta chain sequencing. As concerns this clone: No antigen is known for it. No much larger clonotype is one base removed from it; base qualities were not supplied.

The CDR3 regions of human TCRbeta chains were subjected to immunosequencing. The authors' pipeline ran thus. Repertoire TCRs were checked for matches against a reference library of SARS-CoV-2-specific TCRs that had been generated using the MIRA antigen-specificity platform. Breadth meant the fraction of unique TCRs that were SARS-CoV-2-associated, whereas depth meant the fraction of total T cells that were SARS-CoV-2-associated. Using the MIRA data, each spike-specific TCR was assigned both to the spike region to which the TCR was reactive and to a CD4 or CD8 class. Log10-transformed breadth and depth values were compared by one-way ANOVA with Sidak's multiple comparisons tests. Here the immuneACCESS table is served through TCRdb, limited to in-frame sequences with V and J called. Missing clones are a known gap in these copies; in checked studies unresolved V genes cover under half, and the rest lacks a known reason. For V, J and clone size, that table is used; D and trimming come from the DNA. The sample table shows 40,000 or so clones, and 75% to 90% are seen once. In total, the top ten clones hold roughly 18% of the sample.

Here the chain combines TRBV28 and TRBJ1-1; the central 7 bases match TRBD1. The sample was peripheral blood, taken 28 days after the second AZD1222 dose. The sequence came from an adult who received the AZD1222 COVID-19 vaccine. In nucleotide form, the sequence is TGTGCCAGCCAGGGGGGCACTGAAGCTTTCTTT. Its protein reads: CASQGGTEAFF.